This T cell receptor (beta chain) was found in a study of blood T cell repertoires in COVID-19. Study in general: The samples span acute and convalescent COVID-19 from the United States, Italy and Spain. T cells, B-cell-depleted T cells, or PBMCs supplied cDNA or gDNA.

Residents of 24 US areas, aged roughly 18 to 89 years, made up the participants. Grouping used clinical history reported by participants in a survey and questionnaire. Here immunoSEQ multiplex PCR was the method, and the copy in TCRdb shows in-frame clones only, minus some. The sample lists 470,000 or so clones; 87% were seen once. V was clipped by 4 bases and J by 0 bases, with 10 bases between them. CDR1 and CDR2 from the germline V gene are SGHTA and FQGTGA. The CDR3 runs 15 residues. This clone was picked up one time. This sequence originates from a woman under 30 with acute COVID-19. V gene TRBV7-3 combines with J gene TRBJ2-1; a possible D gene is TRBD2 (5 bases). Sequencing was carried out using PBMCs or T cells enriched from blood (not recorded which). The chain's CDR3 is CASSSGGSSYNEQFF. DNA for the CDR3: TGTGCCAGCAGCTCAGGAGGAAGCTCCTACAATGAGCAGTTCTTC.